Given below is one TCR beta chain in context. This clone's antigen is unknown. Base qualities are not recorded, but no much larger clone differs from it by a single base. The sample comes from a study of T cell changes during pregnancy in multiple sclerosis (dated by TCRdb to between 2018 and 2021). Broadly, across the study: Changes in the T cell repertoire over the course of pregnancy were examined in this study in women with multiple sclerosis.

According to the germline V gene, CDR1 reads MRHNA and CDR2 reads SNTAGT. The CDR3 starts with the cysteine, ends with the phenylalanine, and has 17 residues. The CDR3 DNA has 51 bases and is translated from base 1. V lost 4 bases and J lost 9 bases, and the count of bases not matched to a germline gene is 14. Library prep was done by the immunoSEQ multiplex PCR assay. Held by TCRdb, this immuneACCESS table contains in-frame sequences only and omits some clones. Under half of the omission traces to an unresolved V gene where checked; the cause of the rest is unknown. This sample has tens of thousands of clones in its table, and over 75% of those were observed once. The ten largest account for under 0.85% of the sample.

The source was CD4+ T cells from peripheral blood mononuclear cells, collected before pregnancy. The chain joins TRBV6-4 to TRBJ2-1, with 11 middle bases fitting TRBD2. This clonotype was sampled from a female donor with multiple sclerosis, enrolled in a pregnancy study. The nucleotides are TGTGCCAGCAGTGCGGCCATAGCGGGAGGGCCCGCGGCTGAGCAGTTCTTC. The translation is CASSAAIAGGPAAEQFF.